The 29 T cell receptor beta chains listed next were all sequenced from one sample in a study of memory CD4+ T cells and cytomegalovirus serostatus. Single viable CD3+CD4+CD8-CD45RO+ cells were sorted as the memory CD4+ T cells. Profiled with immunoSEQ multiplex PCR; TCRdb holds only in-frame clones, not every one. The sample has approximately 92,000 clones; 75% to 90% are singletons. Sequencing was performed on memory CD4+ T cells from blood. The receptors shown here come from an adult in good health and CMV-seropositive.

This clone occurred a few times. The chain links TRBV7-9 to TRBJ2-1; D ambiguous. The CDR3 consists of 13 residues. Germline CDR1 reads SEHNR; CDR2 reads FQNEAQ (reference sequence). Trimming stripped 5 bases from V and 4 bases from J, with 9 bases between. This chain's CDR3 is CASSPSIYNEQFF. Here the CDR3 DNA reads TGTGCCAGCAGCCCTAGTATTTACAATGAGCAGTTCTTC.

The rearrangement uses TRBV5-1 and TRBJ2-5, with D tentatively TRBD2 (6 bases). The CDR3 spans 14 residues. V dropped 3 bases and J dropped 5 bases, with 14 bases sitting between them. Germline V gives CDR1 SGHRS, CDR2 YFSETQ. The CDR3: CASSWQGGVETQYF. For the CDR3, the DNA is TGCGCCAGCAGCTGGCAAGGAGGGGTGGAGACCCAGTACTTC.

This clone came up a few times. In nucleotides, the CDR3 is TGTGCCAGCAGCTCGACAGGGGTCGAGCAGTACTTC. Residues: CASSSTGVEQYF. The chain is built from TRBV7-2 and TRBJ2-7, with 8 bases fitting TRBD1. V lost 4 bases and J lost 6; bases outside the gene matches: 2. The length of the CDR3 is 12 residues. The germline CDR1 and CDR2 sequences are SGHTA and FQGNSA.

J is TRBJ1-1 and V is TRBV2, with 8 positions matching TRBD1. J was trimmed by 1 base and V by 6 bases; bases with no gene match: 7. The CDR3 contains 15 residues. Germline CDR1 SNHLY, CDR2 FYNNEI. Here the CDR3 reads CASSEDRASNTEAFF. The CDR3 nucleotides read TGTGCCAGCAGCGAGGACAGGGCTTCGAACACTGAAGCTTTCTTT.

Here the CDR3 reads CASTPGYYGYTF. CDR3 bases: TGTGCCAGCACCCCAGGCTACTATGGCTACACCTTC. The chain couples TRBV6-1 to TRBJ1-2; no clear D gene. Germline V gene data show CDR1 as MNHNS and CDR2 as SASEGT. V lost 7 bases and J lost 3, with 9 bases in between. CDR3 length equals 12 residues.

The chain recombines TRBV19 with TRBJ2-7; TRBD1 aligns across 8 bases. This CDR3 spans 13 amino acids. Germline loops: CDR1 LNHDA, CDR2 SQIVND (reference sequence). V lost 3 bases and J lost 6; bases outside the gene matches: 4. This CDR3 reads CASSMDGQGEQYF. The CDR3 DNA follows: TGTGCCAGTAGTATGGACGGACAGGGCGAGCAGTACTTC. Using reference TRBV19 and TRBJ2-7 for the parts outside the CDR3, the full variable domain is DGGITQSPKYLFRKEGQNVTLSCEQNLNHDAMYWYRQDPGQGLRLIYYSQIVNDFQKGDIAEGYSVSREKKESFPLTVTSAQKNPTAFYLCASSMDGQGEQYFGPGTRLTVT.

The chain is built from TRBV6-1 and TRBJ2-7, with D tentatively TRBD1 (6 bases). This CDR3 has 15 residues. Trimming shortened V by 7 bases and J by 3 bases, and 19 bases separated the two germline ends. CDR1 MNHNS and CDR2 SASEGT come from the germline V gene. DNA of the CDR3: TGTGCCAGCACCGAATCTGGGGGCTCTCACTACGAGCAGTACTTC. It specifies CASTESGGSHYEQYF.

V gene TRBV5-8 combines with J gene TRBJ2-7; tentatively, D is TRBD2 (8 bases). The CDR3 contains 15 residues. Between the trimmed V and J ends, which lost 4 bases and 7 bases, there was a span of 21 bases. Germline CDR1 SGHTS, CDR2 YDEGEE. CDR3 coding DNA: TGTGCCAGCAGCAACGGACAGGTCGGGGGGGAAGAGCAGTACTTC. It codes for CASSNGQVGGEEQYF.

The V gene is TRBV7-9, the J gene TRBJ2-2; 10 bases fit TRBD2. The germline CDR1 and CDR2 sequences are SEHNR and FQNEAQ (reference sequence). With V trimmed by 0 bases and J by 2 bases, 6 bases remained unmatched. The CDR3 sequence is 18 residues long. CDR3 residues: CASSLAWTSGQNTGELFF. The DNA for the CDR3 is TGTGCCAGCAGCTTAGCATGGACTAGCGGACAAAACACCGGGGAGCTGTTTTTT.

This clone was seen just once. The V call is TRBV6-1, the J call TRBJ1-1; D gene ambiguous. Germline lookup yields CDR1 MNHNS and CDR2 SASEGT. This CDR3 comprises 15 residues. V was cut by 1 base and J by 0 bases, with 9 bases left in between. CDR3 bases: TGTGCCAGCAGTGAAGGGGTACGGGTGAACACTGAAGCTTTCTTT. Protein: CASSEGVRVNTEAFF.

J is TRBJ2-7 and V is TRBV2, with D perhaps matching TRBD1 or TRBD2 (7 bases each). Germline assignment: CDR1 SNHLY and CDR2 FYNNEI. V was trimmed by 7 bases and J by 6 bases, leaving 13 bases between them. CDR3 length: 12 amino acids. CDR3 nucleotide sequence: TGTGCCAGCATGGCCAGGGGGGGCGAGCAGTACTTC. The encoded protein is CASMARGGEQYF. The full variable domain, its missing parts supplied by reference TRBV2 and TRBJ2-7, is EPEVTQTPSHQVTQMGQEVILRCVPISNHLYFYWYRQILGQKVEFLVSFYNNEISEKSEIFDDQFSVERPDGSNFTLKIRSTKLEDSAMYFCASMARGGEQYFGPGTRLTVT.

The V and J genes are TRBV29-1 and TRBJ2-3; TRBD2 agrees at 14 bases. The CDR3 extends over 17 amino acids. V gave up 6 bases and J gave up 3 bases; unmatched junction bases: 11. In germline, CDR1 is SQVTM, CDR2 ANQGSEA. DNA for the CDR3: TGCAGCGTCCAATCCGGGACTAGCGGGAGCTGGACAGATACGCAGTATTTT. Translated, it gives CSVQSGTSGSWTDTQYF.

This clone occurred a few times. This CDR3 reads CASSDRGTGTYEQYF. In DNA form, the CDR3 reads TGTGCCAGCAGTGATAGGGGGACTGGAACCTACGAGCAGTACTTC. The rearrangement uses TRBV6-1 and TRBJ2-7, with D perhaps given as TRBD1 or TRBD2 (6 bases each). V dropped 3 bases and J dropped 2 bases, with 14 bases sitting between them. The germline CDR1 and CDR2 sequences are MNHNS and SASEGT. The CDR3 extends over 15 amino acids.

This chain links TRBV5-4 with TRBJ1-1; D is perhaps TRBD1 (5 bases). The CDR3 is made up of 15 amino acids. Trimming took 0 bases from V and 1 from J, leaving 10 bases between them. Per germline, CDR1 SGHNT and CDR2 YYREEE (reference sequence). The CDR3 sequence is CASSLEPGWNTEAFF. As DNA, the CDR3 is TGTGCCAGCAGCTTGGAGCCAGGGTGGAACACTGAAGCTTTCTTT. The full variable domain, rest sourced from reference TRBV5-4 and TRBJ1-1, is ETGVTQSPTHLIKTRGQQVTLRCSSQSGHNTVSWYQQALGQGPQFIFQYYREEENGRGNFPPRFSGLQFPNYSSELNVNALELDDSALYLCASSLEPGWNTEAFFGQGTRLTVV.

V and J are TRBV29-1 and TRBJ1-1, with 10 nucleotides matching TRBD1. CDR1 and CDR2 from the germline V gene are SQVTM and ANQGSEA. Germline trimming cut 6 bases from V and 4 bases from J; bases unmatched to any gene: 2. The CDR3 is 12 residues long. Here the CDR3 reads CSVGQGGTEAFF. As DNA, the CDR3 is TGCAGCGTCGGACAGGGGGGCACTGAAGCTTTCTTT.

The chain has TRBV6-5 and TRBJ2-2; 8 nucleotides match TRBD1. This CDR3 region has 16 residues. Germline V gives CDR1 MNHEY, CDR2 SVGAGI. The V segment lost 0 bases and the J segment 6 bases; nucleotides outside the gene matches: 6. Here the CDR3 DNA reads TGTGCCAGCAGTTACTCCTGGTCAGGGGGCGCCGGGGAGCTGTTTTTT. This gives the protein CASSYSWSGGAGELFF.

The chain joins TRBV7-2 to TRBJ1-4; D is possibly TRBD1 (6 bases). Deletions cut 4 bases from V and 7 bases from J, with 13 bases between. Germline assignment: CDR1 SGHTA and CDR2 FQGNSA. This CDR3 spans 14 amino acids. CDR3 bases: TGTGCCAGCAGCTCCTACAGGGCTGGTGAAAAACTGTTTTTT. The encoded protein is CASSSYRAGEKLFF.

This clone was recorded a few times. This sequence joins TRBV18 and TRBJ2-1; D ambiguous. V was clipped by 5 bases and J by 8 bases, with 7 bases between them. The CDR3 is 11 residues long. The V gene's germline CDR1 is KGHSH and CDR2 LQKENI. CDR3 protein: CASSARDEQFF. CDR3 nucleotides: TGTGCCAGCTCAGCAAGGGATGAGCAGTTCTTC.

This clone was seen a few times. Because the CDR3's place on the DNA is in doubt, the DNA is left out and the CDR3 is given as listed by TCRdb. The chain carries TRBV10-2 and TRBJ2-5; the table's TRBD1 call for D was not verified on the DNA. Termini included, the CDR3 measures 15 amino acids. CDR1 and CDR2 from the germline V gene are WSHSY and SAAADI. CDR3 residues: CASSETIRFGSGSYF.

V is TRBV9 and J is TRBJ2-2; maybe TRBD2 (5 bases). Germline V gene data show CDR1 as SGDLS and CDR2 as YYNGEE. This CDR3 comprises 15 residues. Between the trimmed V and J ends, which lost 3 bases and 7 bases, there was a span of 16 bases. CDR3: CASSADRGINGELFF. The CDR3 nucleotides are TGTGCCAGCAGCGCCGACCGGGGTATTAACGGGGAGCTGTTTTTT.

This sequence joins TRBV5-1 and TRBJ1-1; 7 bases map to TRBD1. V shed 4 bases, J shed 7 bases, and the junction held 10 bases outside the gene matches. The CDR3 is 14 amino acids. Germline CDR1 and CDR2: SGHRS and YFSETQ. CDR3 protein: CASSLRGEVGEAFF. The CDR3 nucleotides are TGCGCCAGCAGCCTCAGGGGGGAAGTCGGTGAAGCTTTCTTT. The full variable domain, with the rest looked up from reference TRBV5-1 and TRBJ1-1, is KAGVTQTPRYLIKTRGQQVTLSCSPISGHRSVSWYQQTPGQGLQFLFEYFSETQRNKGNFPGRFSGRQFSNSRSEMNVSTLELGDSALYLCASSLRGEVGEAFFGQGTRLTVV.

The V gene is TRBV28, the J gene TRBJ2-7, with D possibly TRBD1 on 6 matching bases. V lost 3 bases, J lost 0 bases, and 12 bases lay in between. In germline, CDR1 is MDHEN, CDR2 SYDVKM. This CDR3 comprises 15 residues. CDR3 in DNA: TGTGCCAGCAGTTTGTTGGGGGCTAGCTCCTACGAGCAGTACTTC. It yields the protein CASSLLGASSYEQYF.

V gene TRBV5-5 combines with J gene TRBJ1-2; D uncertain. Germline lookup yields CDR1 SGHKS and CDR2 YYEKEE (reference sequence). This CDR3 has 13 residues. V lost 0 bases and J 10 bases, leaving 13 bases between the germline ends. This CDR3 is CASSLGWRGNYTF. The CDR3 DNA reads as TGTGCCAGCAGCTTGGGGTGGCGGGGTAACTACACCTTC.

The chain has TRBV28 and TRBJ1-2, with 10 bases that match TRBD1. Germline CDR1 MDHEN, CDR2 SYDVKM. J lost 4 bases, V lost 8 bases, and 1 base had no gene match. The CDR3 contains 12 residues. The CDR3 reads CASGTGAYGYTF. The CDR3 region has the DNA TGTGCCAGCGGGACAGGGGCCTATGGCTACACCTTC.

This chain joins TRBV19 and TRBJ2-5; D perhaps matches TRBD2 (5 bases). The CDR3 has 14 amino acids. In germline, CDR1 is LNHDA, CDR2 SQIVND (reference sequence). Trimming took 3 bases from V and 1 from J, leaving 9 bases between them. Here the CDR3 DNA reads TGTGCCAGTAGTATTTTCAGCGGCCAAGAGACCCAGTACTTC. Its translation: CASSIFSGQETQYF.

This clone was found a few times. The J gene is TRBJ1-1, the V gene TRBV29-1; 7 bases agree with TRBD1. With 6 bases clipped from V and 1 base from J, the junction kept 5 bases outside the gene matches. Germline CDR1 and CDR2: SQVTM and ANQGSEA. This CDR3 comprises 13 residues. Here the CDR3 reads CSVLRDRNTEAFF. The CDR3 nucleotides are TGCAGCGTCCTCCGGGACAGGAACACTGAAGCTTTCTTT.

V and J are TRBV28 and TRBJ1-5, with a possible D match to TRBD1 (5 bases). Germline-derived CDR1 and CDR2 are MDHEN and SYDVKM. CDR3 size: 14 residues. V lost 9 bases and J 5 bases, leaving 17 bases between the germline ends. CDR3 coding DNA: TGTGCCAGTGAACCGGGGACGGCGCATCAGCCCCAGCATTTT. Amino acids: CASEPGTAHQPQHF.

The J gene is TRBJ2-7, the V gene TRBV13, with 10 bases that match TRBD1. V lost 4 bases and J lost 5; bases outside the gene matches: 17. There are 18 residues in the CDR3. The germline gives CDR1 PRHDT, CDR2 FYEKMQ (reference sequence). In DNA, the CDR3 is TGTGCCAGCAGCTCTTCTCCGGGACAGGGGCCTCCTGAGGACGAGCAGTACTTC. This gives the protein CASSSSPGQGPPEDEQYF.

V and J are TRBV5-4 and TRBJ2-3; perhaps TRBD2 as D (5 bases). The V end was cut by 0 bases, the J end by 5 bases, with 13 bases between. The CDR3 contains 15 residues. Germline V CDR1 and CDR2: SGHNT, YYREEE (reference sequence). The CDR3 loop is CASSLDSARGDTQYF. Here the CDR3 DNA reads TGTGCCAGCAGCTTGGATAGTGCTCGGGGAGATACGCAGTATTTT.